Included here is one T cell receptor beta chain sequence, with context. Its antigen is currently unknown. The data stem from a study of graft-versus-host responses after intestinal transplantation. On the study more broadly: Recipients across the board were started on anti-thymocyte globulin induction, then kept on tacrolimus and steroids for approximately three years. Study-level findings and limits: The authors found GvH clones in recipient marrow, some appearing first in ileum or blood. Patients who carried graft-donor T cell macrochimerism also had high graft-versus-host to host-versus-graft clonal ratios in their allografts. An association linked early post-transplant HvG declines with peak circulating GvH clone levels.

CDR3 length: 13 amino acids. Looked up from germline, CDR1 is SGHNT and CDR2 is YYREEE (reference sequence). V dropped 0 bases and J dropped 1 base, with 4 bases sitting between them. The protocol was immunoSEQ multiplex PCR, while the TCRdb copy is restricted to in-frame clones and leaves out a portion. Of tens of thousands of clones listed, approximately 92% are singletons. The source of this sequence is a human donor who received an intestinal transplant. The specimen comprised unstimulated CD4+ T cells sorted from spleen or lymph node cells, sampled before intestinal transplant. The chain joins TRBV5-4 to TRBJ1-2, with no clear D. DNA for the CDR3: TGTGCCAGCAGCTTGGACATTAACTATGGCTACACCTTC. Translating it yields CASSLDINYGYTF.